The T cell receptor beta chain under discussion was sequenced for a study of Ad26.COV2.S vaccination and SARS-CoV-2 variants. Overall study results and limits: Analyses that measured TCR breadth and depth may have underestimated total T cell responses. Vaccinees reportedly had broad spike-specific CD8+ and CD4+ T cell responses. Recipients of vaccine and of placebo showed similar breadth of their non-spike TCR repertoires.

In the case of this clone: No antigen is known for it.

Assay used: immunoSEQ multiplex PCR; TCRdb lists only in-frame clones, some missing. The top ten clones hold around 10% of a sample with roughly 240,000 clones, 88% of them seen once. Treatment meaning: some 19 received Ad26.COV2.S at low or high dose, single or two shots; several received placebo; per-sample allocation not given. Specimens were obtained on day 63 following the first vaccine or placebo injection. This vaccine is an Ad26 vector that expresses the Wuhan-strain SARS-CoV-2 spike. The receptor was derived from a person between 18 and 59 years old who received the Ad26.COV2.S COVID-19 vaccine or a placebo. Sample: peripheral blood, taken in a trial of Ad26.COV2.S vaccine versus placebo.

CDR3 protein: CAWSGYNQPQHF. The CDR3 DNA sequence: TGTGCCTGGAGCGGGTACAATCAGCCCCAGCATTTT. J is TRBJ1-5 and V is TRBV30; D is unresolved. The CDR3 is made up of 12 amino acids. Germline V CDR1 and CDR2: GTSNPN, SVGIG (reference sequence). The V and J ends lost 3 bases and 3 bases respectively, with 6 bases between them.